The rows below give T cell receptor beta chains drawn from one sample of a study of blood T cell repertoires in COVID-19. Profiled with immunoSEQ multiplex PCR; TCRdb holds only in-frame clones, not every one. Here the sample spans approximately 31,000 clones, around 90% being singletons. The sample consisted of peripheral blood. The receptors were gathered from a man aged 55 to 70 with active COVID-19. Each CDR3 is given with its conserved first and last residue. A D gene is named only where the DNA matches it firmly. Not all rows give a size; the values are once, few, many and, for expanded clones, a class.

TRBV18	few	-	TRBJ2-7	CASSQSTGTSYEQYF	TGTGCCAGCTCACAATCAACAGGGACATCCTACGAGCAGTACTTC
TRBV7-9	-	TRBD1	TRBJ1-5	CASSLTVGTVRNQPQHF	TGTGCCAGCAGCTTAACAGTGGGGACAGTACGCAATCAGCCCCAGCATTTT
TRBV19	once	-	TRBJ2-1	CASSPSTNSYNEQFF	TGTGCCAGTAGTCCCTCGACAAACTCCTACAATGAGCAGTTCTTC
TRBV9	-	TRBD2	TRBJ2-3	CASSALRAGANTDTQYF	TGTGCCAGCAGCGCCCTAAGAGCGGGGGCGAACACAGATACGCAGTATTTT
TRBV7-3	-	-	TRBJ1-1	CASSLGHQNTEAFF	TGTGCCAGCAGCTTAGGACACCAGAACACTGAAGCTTTCTTT
TRBV19	-	TRBD1	TRBJ1-2	CASSARQGNYGYTF	TGTGCCAGTAGTGCCCGACAGGGCAACTATGGCTACACCTTC
TRBV5-4	-	TRBD1	TRBJ1-1	CASSTQTGVNTEAFF	TGTGCCAGCAGCACCCAGACAGGGGTGAACACTGAAGCTTTCTTT
TRBV6-1	-	TRBD2	TRBJ2-3	CASSEASASGPSTDTQYF	TGTGCCAGCAGTGAAGCTTCGGCTAGCGGGCCCAGCACAGATACGCAGTATTTT
TRBV7-2	-	TRBD2	TRBJ2-3	CASSLRLAGFTDTQYF	TGTGCCAGCAGCTTAAGGCTAGCGGGATTCACAGATACGCAGTATTTT
TRBV6-5	few	-	TRBJ1-4	CASKPTGYGEKLFF	TGTGCCAGCAAACCCACAGGGTACGGTGAAAAACTGTTTTTT